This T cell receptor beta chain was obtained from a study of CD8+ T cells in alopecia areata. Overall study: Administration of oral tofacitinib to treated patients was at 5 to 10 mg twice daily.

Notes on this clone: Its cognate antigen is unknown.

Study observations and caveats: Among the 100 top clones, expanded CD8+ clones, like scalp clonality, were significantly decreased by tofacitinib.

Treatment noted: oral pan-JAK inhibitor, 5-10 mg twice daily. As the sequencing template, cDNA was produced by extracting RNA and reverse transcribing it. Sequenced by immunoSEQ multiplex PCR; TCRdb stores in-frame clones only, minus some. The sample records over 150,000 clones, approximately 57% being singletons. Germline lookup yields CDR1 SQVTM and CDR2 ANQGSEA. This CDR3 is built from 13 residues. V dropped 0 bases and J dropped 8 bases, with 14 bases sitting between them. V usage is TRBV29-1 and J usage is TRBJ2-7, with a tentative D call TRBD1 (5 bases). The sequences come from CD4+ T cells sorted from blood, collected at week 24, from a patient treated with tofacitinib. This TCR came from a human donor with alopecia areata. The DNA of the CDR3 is TGCAGCGTTGAAGATCCGTGGCAGGGCAAGCAGTACTTC. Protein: CSVEDPWQGKQYF.